This TCR beta chain was documented in a study of cytomegalovirus exposure and HLA in healthy donors (dated by TCRdb to 2016 to 2017). Study-wide context: According to an earlier analysis of around 600 of the donors, roughly 180 million T cells yielded approximately 120 million unique TCR beta sequences and about 300 Gb of sequence data. Among a few hundred genotyped donors of the cohort, an average of approximately 230,000 unique TCR beta nucleotide sequences were sequenced per donor, about a sixth of them non-productive. The T cell repertoires of under 700 subjects were profiled by immunosequencing and related to cytomegalovirus serostatus. The study aimed to test whether cataloging public T cell receptors could reveal signatures of past pathogen exposure. Typing coverage varied by locus: about 620-630 donors for A, B, C, DRB1 and DQB1; approximately 560 for DQA1; approximately 570 for DPA1; fewer than 480 for DPB1. Class I and class II HLA loci were covered by the typing at four-digit resolution. The study combined high-throughput TCR immunosequencing, statistical association of individual TCRs with disease status, and machine learning to predict cytomegalovirus infection status. Donor age, sex, ethnicity and CMV serostatus were compiled together with the repertoire data. An early release that covered 640 HLA-typed donors contained around 330 gigabases of sequencing data and around 80 million unique TCR sequences. Roughly 5 DR-DQ haplotypes were treated as single units for association and clustering because of strong linkage in the cohort. The later analysis used no new phenotypic data to find candidate immune exposures, relying instead on TCR beta sequences and their occurrence across donors. A later genetic analysis took genome-wide SNP genotypes for about three fifths of the 666 donors and used that subset as a discovery cohort. Along with the approximately 650-subject first cohort, a separate validation cohort of over a hundred different subjects was used. A later analysis re-analyzed previously published TCR beta repertoires from roughly 690 donors and added high-resolution HLA genotyping to study TCR occurrence patterns. Every discovery cohort repertoire had been produced on one sequencing platform. To decide whether each TCR beta V gene segment behaved as functional or pseudogenic, an earlier analysis of some 600 of the donors relied on high-throughput TCR beta sequencing. Of the roughly 430 genotyped donors, about 80% fell in the genetic ancestry cluster associated with self-reported Caucasian donors. Study-level results and caveats: Several of the top co-occurrence clusters appeared to be linked to parvovirus B19, influenza, CMV and Epstein-Barr virus, according to a later analysis. A further reported finding was that TCR beta sequences accurately predicted the HLA-A and HLA-B alleles for most subjects in the first cohort. When HLA alleles, especially DR and DQ, strongly co-occurred, attributing TCR associations to individual alleles was difficult. In a later analysis, HLA-associated TCR beta chains showed more clonal expansion and lower generation probabilities than non-associated chains that were equally common. In a later genetic analysis, a missense DCLRE1C variant was associated with V-gene and J-gene trimming of TCR beta chains, and the association was replicated in an independent cohort. A total of 150 to 200 TCR beta chains were listed by the study as associated with cytomegalovirus. Because counts were too low, 15 to 20 rarely observed V segments, including chromosome 9 orphons, were left out of the earlier analysis of 500 to 750 of the donors. The only immune exposure information available for the cohort was CMV serostatus. The 87-base-pair reads could not distinguish some IMGT-functional V segments, including TRBV6-2 and TRBV6-3, so those segments were excluded. This cohort had only TCR beta chains sequenced, and the lack of alpha or paired-chain data limited which features could be detected. Correlated functional status among segregating V segments might reflect linkage disequilibrium, but an unknown experimental factor could not be ruled out. A group of highly shared sequence variants was considered likely to be a technical artifact of the sequencing pipeline. In vitro tests confirmed that a few of the cytomegalovirus-associated TCR beta chains recognize cytomegalovirus antigens. In a later analysis, over 15,000 TCR beta sequences were associated with specific HLA alleles at a false discovery rate of 0.05. While some public TCRs were present in many individuals, most TCR sequences turned up only very rarely across donors. Most CMV-associated TCR beta chains appeared to be HLA-restricted in a later analysis, and the HLA associations seemed to be driven largely by CMV exposure. According to a later analysis, TCR association rates differed among HLA loci, with DRB1 alleles showing the most associated TCRs and HLA-C alleles showing the fewest. It was suggested by the authors that the approach could potentially be generalized to other disease states and immunological phenotypes. A later genetic analysis reported fewer N-insertions in productive TCRs among donors in an Asian-associated ancestry cluster than the approximately 670-donor mean. Because HLA typing was unavailable for some donors at each locus, only the typed subset was used in association tests. The presence/absence analyses assumed that sequencing depth was roughly uniform across donors, and that assumption may not be true. Broadly in line with IMGT annotations, most TCR beta V segments showed up in productive rearrangements about 87% or about 30% of the time in an earlier analysis of about 500 of the donors. In both the original and validation cohorts, the classifier was reported to diagnose cytomegalovirus status with high specificity and sensitivity.

The CDR3 has 14 amino acids, counting the end cysteine and phenylalanine. Here the CDR3 DNA is all that survives: 42 bases in frame from base 1. From the germline V gene, CDR1 is MNHEY and CDR2 is SVGAGI. Trimming removed 5 bases from V and 6 bases from J; the gene matches leave 6 bases unexplained. The cohort consisted of some 670 healthy bone marrow donors. Cohort members were all nominally healthy when sampled, although unrecorded immune exposures were likely present. The donor tested CMV seropositive, placing the donor among the 290 or so seropositive members of the cohort. A peripheral blood sample was provided by each donor, and peripheral blood mononuclear cells were used for TCR beta sequencing. The Qiagen DNeasy Blood Extraction Kit was used to extract genomic DNA from the blood cell samples. About this clone: No antigen is known for it. No base qualities exist here, and no much larger clone lies one base off it.

Preparation of the library involved the immunoSEQ multiplex PCR assay. A mixture of 60 forward primers for TCR Vbeta segments and 13 reverse primers for TCR Jbeta segments was used in the multiplex PCR. Amplification of the CDR3 region of rearranged TCR beta genes was performed with a multiplex PCR assay on genomic DNA. The amplified TCR beta libraries were sequenced on the Illumina HiSeq System as 87-base-pair reads. Concerning the study's data processing: A later analysis counted about 76 million unique TCR beta chains across the 690 or so repertoires, and about 10 million of these chains were shared by at least two donors. To remove PCR and sequencing errors, raw reads were error-corrected and collapsed into unique sequences using a nearest-neighbor algorithm that merged closely related sequences. CDR3 sequences were aligned to IMGT reference sequences to assign V, D and J gene segments. For a sequence to be retained, a match of at least six nucleotides to both a V gene segment and a J gene segment was required. Rearrangements were classified as productive when the CDR3 lacked stop codons and remained in frame with V and J, and all other rearrangements were classified as non-productive. Following IMGT convention, CDR3 was defined as the stretch from the second conserved V-encoded cysteine up to the conserved J-encoded phenylalanine. Sequences without an unambiguous match to a single V gene segment were excluded from the earlier analysis of about 630 of the donors. In an earlier analysis of more than 500 of the donors, a V segment was called functional when productive rearrangements were above 56.7%, and segregating when the standard deviation between donors exceeded 5%. To diagnose cytomegalovirus status from the catalog of TCR beta chain sequences, a statistical classification framework was built. V and J gene assignment, in a later analysis, came from comparing TCR nucleotide sequences with IMGT/GENE-DB human TR gene sequences. A later analysis assigned CDR3 sequences and most-parsimonious VDJ recombination scenarios with the TCRdist pipeline. In a later analysis, each TCR beta chain was defined by its CDR3 amino acid sequence together with its V-gene family, and reads without a unique V-gene family were excluded. As a way to deal with suspected cross-contamination and a sequencing artifact, a later analysis dropped 450 to 600 nucleotide sequences that were highly shared and had low generation probability. A later analysis calculated a clonal expansion index for each public chain from normalized within-repertoire ranks of inferred template counts. Generation probabilities in a later analysis came from a VDJ recombination model fitted to out-of-frame rearrangements, and those results were checked against IGoR. In a later analysis, TCR-TCR, TCR-HLA and TCR-CMV co-occurrence was scored with hypergeometric tests, and a repertoire-size bias correction was applied to TCR pairs. In a later analysis, false discovery rates were estimated by permuting HLA or CMV assignments 20 times. In a later analysis, co-occurring TCRs were grouped using DBSCAN, and TCRdist sequence similarity was added for clustering within HLA-allele-positive subsets. Repertoires with fewer than 30,000 or more than 120,000 public chains, plus five repertoires with anomalous nucleotide sharing, were excluded from co-occurrence clustering. TCRdb took this table from immuneACCESS and kept in-frame rearrangements with V and J called. Such tables lack part of the clones; where checked against another copy, unresolved V genes explain under half of the gap, and the rest is unexplained. V, J and clone size are those of that table, while D and trimming were read from the DNA. Counted in this sample were fewer than 80,000 clones; roughly 73% of them appeared once. The ten largest clones take up roughly a quarter of the sample.

The chain employs TRBV6-5 and TRBJ1-1; TRBD1 lines up with 10 middle nucleotides. The sample comprised PBMCs. The sequence derives from a woman aged 40 to 50 in good health and CMV-seropositive. The base sequence is TGTGCCAGCAGTCGGACAGGGGGGAAGGCTGAAGCTTTCTTT. It translates to CASSRTGGKAEAFF.